This TCR beta chain originates from a study of low-dose radiotherapy and immunotherapy resistance in tumors. Background on the study: Radiation delivery to Cohort 1 consisted of 0.5 Gy per fraction every 2 weeks, summing to 6.5 Gy. Oral aspirin at 300 mg was taken daily by patients for four cycles, beginning on cycle 1 day 1. The authors gave intravenous cyclophosphamide 200 mg/m2 every two weeks, one day before radiation and immunotherapy.

Both TCRalpha and TCRbeta chains were reverse transcribed with V-gene-specific primers. With a constant-region primer and a V-primer adapter, TCRs were subjected to 20 PCR cycles of amplification. TCRdb called the reads again in MiXCR, with one record for every CDR3 protein. The data hold around 100,000 distinct CDR3 sequences, with under 25% observed a single time. Time point given: after trial treatment. The treatment: LDRT plus nivolumab, ipilimumab, low-dose cyclophosphamide and aspirin (RACIN trial). Low-dose radiotherapy and low-dose cyclophosphamide, together with aspirin, ipilimumab and nivolumab, were given to donors. The CDR3 is 15 residues long. The germline CDR1 and CDR2 sequences are SGHVS and FNYEAQ. The V end was cut by 1 base, the J end by 2 bases, with 12 bases between. The table lists this clonotype with many counts.

Sequences were derived from PBMCs, sampled after low-dose radiotherapy plus immunotherapy. The J gene is TRBJ2-7, the V gene TRBV7-6; possibly TRBD1 for D (6 bases). The clonotype comes from a male donor with prostate cancer. The CDR3, as DNA: TGTGCCAGCAGCTTAGATGGGGGCATTACCTACGAGCAGTACTTC. It encodes CASSLDGGITYEQYF.